This note documents a single TCR beta chain sequence. What it binds is unknown. The donors were all Caucasian adults (living in Nashville, Tennessee). The record originates from a study of shared clonotypes between healthy human individuals. Study outcomes and limitations: Blood was the sole source, and tissue repertoires probably differ.

Libraries were prepared by immunoSEQ multiplex PCR; TCRdb keeps only in-frame clonotypes and omits some of them. The sample includes 2 million to 3 million clones, around 90% of them seen just once. The receptor's source is a man aged 18-30 years in good health. The sample comprised naive CD4+ T cells sorted from blood. Subset: CD45RA+ positively selected.

The CDR3 sequence: CAATHRVVYEQYF. In DNA form, the CDR3 reads TGTGCCGCCACACACAGGGTAGTCTACGAGCAGTACTTC. The J gene is TRBJ2-7, the V gene TRBV30; the D gene is possibly TRBD1 (6 bases). The CDR3 covers 13 residues. Germline V CDR1 and CDR2: GTSNPN, SVGIG (reference sequence). Trimming cost V 8 bases and J 3 bases, with 17 bases left between them.